These 5 T cell receptor beta chains share one sample of origin, sequenced in a study of control samples from healthy donors and cancer patients (TCRdb year 2020). Library preparation employed the immunoSEQ multiplex PCR assay. What TCRdb holds here is the immuneACCESS table cut down to in-frame rearrangements. Part of the clones is not present; checked against another copy, under half of the missing clones reflect an unresolved V gene, and the others are unexplained. The table for this sample records 150,000 to 200,000 clones. The ten largest clones add up to approximately 2.2% of the sample. The sample consisted of blood. Every receptor here comes from a woman in her twenties or thirties in good health.

The genes are TRBV29-1 and TRBJ1-2; D gene ambiguous. This CDR3 has 9 amino acids. V dropped 5 bases and J dropped 6 bases, with 4 bases sitting between them. The germline V gene encodes CDR1 SQVTM and CDR2 ANQGSEA. CDR3 sequence (DNA): TGCAGCGTTTCAGATGGCTACACCTTC. This sequence encodes CSVSDGYTF.

The chain recombines TRBV12-3 or TRBV12-4 with TRBJ1-2, with D hard to call. This CDR3 spans 12 amino acids. V was clipped by 7 bases and J by 4 bases, with 10 bases between them. CDR3 nucleotide sequence: TGTGCCAGCAACCTACCCCCCTATGGCTACACCTTC. It encodes CASNLPPYGYTF.

This chain uses TRBV7-3 with TRBJ2-2, with 10 bases aligning to TRBD2. This CDR3 is built from 18 residues. Germline V gene data show CDR1 as SGHTA and CDR2 as FQGTGA. V dropped 4 bases and J dropped 8; count of bases not matched to a gene: 16. CDR3 residues: CASSSGGLAEDGVGELFF. In nucleotides, the CDR3 is TGTGCCAGCAGCTCAGGCGGACTAGCGGAAGACGGAGTGGGGGAGCTGTTTTTT.

The V gene is TRBV6-6, the J gene TRBJ1-4, with a weak D call TRBD1 (6 bases). CDR3 size: 15 residues. Trimming took 5 bases from V and 8 from J, leaving 18 bases between them. Germline V gives CDR1 MNHNY, CDR2 SVGAGI (reference sequence). CDR3 nucleotide sequence: TGTGCCAGCAGTGTCAACCAGGGGATTCGAGAAAAACTGTTTTTT. Its protein is CASSVNQGIREKLFF.

The chain is built from TRBV11-2 and TRBJ2-7; no firm D call. The V end was cut by 4 bases, the J end by 0 bases, with 7 bases between. CDR3 length equals 13 residues. Germline lookup yields CDR1 SGHAT and CDR2 FQNNGV. CDR3 amino acids: CASSSQFSYEQYF. CDR3 bases: TGTGCCAGCAGCTCCCAGTTCTCCTACGAGCAGTACTTC. The variable domain in full, with the rest retrieved from reference TRBV11-2 and TRBJ2-7, is EAGVAQSPRYKIIEKRQSVAFWCNPISGHATLYWYQQILGQGPKLLIQFQNNGVVDDSQLPKDRFSAERLKGVDSTLKIQPAKLEDSAVYLCASSSQFSYEQYFGPGTRLTVT.